The T cell receptor beta chain under discussion was sequenced for a study of CD8+ T cells in alopecia areata. Comment on this clone: Its antigen is unknown. At the DNA level, this CDR3 is encoded by other sequences in the same sample as well.

The germline CDR1 and CDR2 sequences are SQVTM and ANQGSEA. The CDR3 runs to 12 residues. Trimming took off 6 bases at V and 1 base at J, with 9 bases between the two ends. The treatment was: oral pan-JAK inhibitor, 5-10 mg twice daily. Sampling of alopecia areata patients yielded lesional scalp punch biopsies as well as peripheral blood. Findings and limits, study-wide: Normal-skin resident alphabeta T cells also appear among scalp sample sequences. Uncertainty about whether baseline CD8+ expansion is linked to response remains, with one nonresponder. Among the top 100, expanded CD8+ clones were significantly decreased by tofacitinib, as was scalp clonality.

RNA was isolated and reverse transcribed to cDNA, the sequencing template. Sequencing used immunoSEQ multiplex PCR; TCRdb keeps in-frame clones, though not all of them. The sample lists 150,000 to 250,000 clones; roughly 60% were seen once. The chain is built from TRBV29-1 and TRBJ1-1; D possibly corresponds to TRBD1 (6 bases). The sample here was CD4+ T cells sorted from blood, taken at week 24, from a patient treated with tofacitinib. The sequence was collected from a human donor with alopecia areata. CDR3 DNA sequence: TGCAGCGTCGGACAGAGGAACACTGAAGCTTTCTTT. It codes for CSVGQRNTEAFF.